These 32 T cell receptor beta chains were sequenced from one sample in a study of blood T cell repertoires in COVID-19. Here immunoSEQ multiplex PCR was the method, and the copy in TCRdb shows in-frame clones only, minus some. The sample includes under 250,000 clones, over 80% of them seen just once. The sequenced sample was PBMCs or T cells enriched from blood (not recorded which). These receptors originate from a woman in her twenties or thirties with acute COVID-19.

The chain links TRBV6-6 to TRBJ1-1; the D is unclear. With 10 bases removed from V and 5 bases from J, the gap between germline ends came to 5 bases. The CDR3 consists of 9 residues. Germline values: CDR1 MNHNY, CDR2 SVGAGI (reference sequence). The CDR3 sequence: CAIGTEAFF. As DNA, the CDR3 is TGTGCCATCGGGACTGAAGCTTTCTTT.

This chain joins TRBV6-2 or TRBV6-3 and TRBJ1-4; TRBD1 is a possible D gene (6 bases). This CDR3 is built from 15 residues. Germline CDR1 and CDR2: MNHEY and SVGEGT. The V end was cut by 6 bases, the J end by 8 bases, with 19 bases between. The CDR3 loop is CASSTYPDRSEKLFF. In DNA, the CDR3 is TGTGCCAGCAGCACCTATCCGGACAGATCAGAAAAACTGTTTTTT.

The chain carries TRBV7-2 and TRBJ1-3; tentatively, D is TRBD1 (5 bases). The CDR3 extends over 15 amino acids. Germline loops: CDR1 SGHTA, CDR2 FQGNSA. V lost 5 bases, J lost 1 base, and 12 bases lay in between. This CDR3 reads CASSPNPGSGNTIYF. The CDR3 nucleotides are TGTGCCAGCAGCCCAAACCCAGGGTCTGGAAACACCATATATTTT.

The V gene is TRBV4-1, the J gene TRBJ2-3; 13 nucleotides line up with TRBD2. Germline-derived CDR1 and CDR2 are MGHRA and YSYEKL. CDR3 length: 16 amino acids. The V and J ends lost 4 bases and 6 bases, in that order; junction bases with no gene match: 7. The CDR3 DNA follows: TGCGCCAGCAGCCTTGGACTAGCGGGGGCCGCGGATACGCAGTATTTT. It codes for CASSLGLAGAADTQYF.

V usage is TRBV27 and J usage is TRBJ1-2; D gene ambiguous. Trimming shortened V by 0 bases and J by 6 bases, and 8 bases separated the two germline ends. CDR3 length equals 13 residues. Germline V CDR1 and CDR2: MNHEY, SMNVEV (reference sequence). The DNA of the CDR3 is TGTGCCAGCAGTTTATCGGACGGGGATGGCTACACCTTC. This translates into CASSLSDGDGYTF.

The CDR3 loop reads CASGGDVQETQYF. The CDR3 DNA is TGTGCCAGCGGGGGGGACGTACAAGAGACCCAGTACTTC. The chain combines TRBV2 with TRBJ2-5, with TRBD2 matching 7 bases. The V gene end was trimmed by 8 bases and the J gene end by 2 bases; junction bases not matched to a gene: 5. The V gene's germline CDR1 is SNHLY and CDR2 FYNNEI. This CDR3 spans 13 amino acids.

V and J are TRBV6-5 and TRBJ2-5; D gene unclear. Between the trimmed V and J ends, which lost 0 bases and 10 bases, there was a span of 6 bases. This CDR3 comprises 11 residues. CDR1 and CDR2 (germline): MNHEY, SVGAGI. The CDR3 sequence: CASSYSGFQYF. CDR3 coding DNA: TGTGCCAGCAGTTACTCCGGGTTCCAGTACTTC.

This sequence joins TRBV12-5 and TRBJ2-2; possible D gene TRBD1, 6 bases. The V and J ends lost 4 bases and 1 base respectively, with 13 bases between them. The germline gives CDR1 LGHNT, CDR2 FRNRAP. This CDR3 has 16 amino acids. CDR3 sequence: CASGSRTAKNTGELFF. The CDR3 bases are TGTGCTAGTGGTTCTAGGACAGCCAAGAACACCGGGGAGCTGTTTTTT.

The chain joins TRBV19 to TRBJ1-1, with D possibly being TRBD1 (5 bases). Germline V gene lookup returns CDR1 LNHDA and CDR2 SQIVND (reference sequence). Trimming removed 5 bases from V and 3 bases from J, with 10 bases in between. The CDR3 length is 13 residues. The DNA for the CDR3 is TGTGCCAGTAGTTGGGGGGTCGACACTGAAGCTTTCTTT. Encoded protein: CASSWGVDTEAFF.

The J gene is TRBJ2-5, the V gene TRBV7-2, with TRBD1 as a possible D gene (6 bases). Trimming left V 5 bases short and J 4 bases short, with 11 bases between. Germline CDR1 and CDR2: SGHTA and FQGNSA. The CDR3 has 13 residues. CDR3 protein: CASSRQGSETQYF. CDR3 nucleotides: TGTGCCAGCAGCCGTCAGGGGTCAGAGACCCAGTACTTC.

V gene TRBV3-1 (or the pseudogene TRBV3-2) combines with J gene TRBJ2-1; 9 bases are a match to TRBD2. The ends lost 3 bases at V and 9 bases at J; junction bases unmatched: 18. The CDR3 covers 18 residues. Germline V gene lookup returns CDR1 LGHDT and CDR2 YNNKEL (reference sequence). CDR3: CASSQRARGGRARGEQFF. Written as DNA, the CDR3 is TGTGCCAGCAGCCAGAGAGCGCGGGGGGGCCGGGCACGCGGTGAGCAGTTCTTC.

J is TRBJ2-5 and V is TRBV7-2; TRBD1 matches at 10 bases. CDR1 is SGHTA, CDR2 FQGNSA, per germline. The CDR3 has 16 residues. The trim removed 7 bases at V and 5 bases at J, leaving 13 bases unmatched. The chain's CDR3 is CASILSGTGAVETQYF. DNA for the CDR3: TGTGCCAGCATCCTCTCCGGGACAGGGGCTGTGGAGACCCAGTACTTC.

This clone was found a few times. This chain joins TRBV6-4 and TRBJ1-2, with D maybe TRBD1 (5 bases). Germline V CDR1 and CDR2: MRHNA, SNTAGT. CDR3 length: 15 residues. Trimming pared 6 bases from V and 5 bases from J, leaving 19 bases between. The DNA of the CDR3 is TGTGCCAGCAGCGAAGCGGGGCTTTCTCAATATGGCTACACCTTC. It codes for CASSEAGLSQYGYTF.

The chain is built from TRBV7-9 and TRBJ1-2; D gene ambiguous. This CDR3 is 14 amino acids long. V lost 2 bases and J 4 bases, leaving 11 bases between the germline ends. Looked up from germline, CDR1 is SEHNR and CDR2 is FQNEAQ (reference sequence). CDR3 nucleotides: TGTGCCAGCAGCTTACGCCCAGGCCCCTATGGCTACACCTTC. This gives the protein CASSLRPGPYGYTF.

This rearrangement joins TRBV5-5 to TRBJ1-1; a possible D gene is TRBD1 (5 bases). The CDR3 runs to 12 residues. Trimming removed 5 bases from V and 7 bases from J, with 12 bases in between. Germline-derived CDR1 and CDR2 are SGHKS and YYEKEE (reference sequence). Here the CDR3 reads CASSLNQGEAFF. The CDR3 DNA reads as TGTGCCAGCAGTCTTAACCAGGGTGAAGCTTTCTTT. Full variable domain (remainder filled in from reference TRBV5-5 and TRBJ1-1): DAGVTQSPTHLIKTRGQQVTLRCSPISGHKSVSWYQQVLGQGPQFIFQYYEKEERGRGNFPDRFSARQFPNYSSELNVNALLLGDSALYLCASSLNQGEAFFGQGTRLTVV.

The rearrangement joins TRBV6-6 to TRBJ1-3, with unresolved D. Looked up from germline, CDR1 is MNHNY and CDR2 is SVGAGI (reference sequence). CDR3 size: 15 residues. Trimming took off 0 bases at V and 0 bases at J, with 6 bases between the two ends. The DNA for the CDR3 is TGTGCCAGCAGTTACTCGAGCCTCTCTGGAAACACCATATATTTT. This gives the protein CASSYSSLSGNTIYF.

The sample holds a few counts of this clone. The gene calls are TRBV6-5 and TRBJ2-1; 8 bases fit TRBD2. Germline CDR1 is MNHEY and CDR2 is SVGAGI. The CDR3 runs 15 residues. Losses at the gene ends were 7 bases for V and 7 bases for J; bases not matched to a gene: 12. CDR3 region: CASTARRGGRNEQFF. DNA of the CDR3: TGTGCCAGCACCGCGAGACGGGGGGGACGGAATGAGCAGTTCTTC.

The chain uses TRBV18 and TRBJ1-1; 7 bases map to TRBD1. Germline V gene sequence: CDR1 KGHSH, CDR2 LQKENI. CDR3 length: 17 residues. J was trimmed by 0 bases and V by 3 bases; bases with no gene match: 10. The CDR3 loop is CASSPSVVTGLNTEAFF. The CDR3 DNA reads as TGTGCCAGCTCACCGTCGGTCGTGACAGGGCTGAACACTGAAGCTTTCTTT.

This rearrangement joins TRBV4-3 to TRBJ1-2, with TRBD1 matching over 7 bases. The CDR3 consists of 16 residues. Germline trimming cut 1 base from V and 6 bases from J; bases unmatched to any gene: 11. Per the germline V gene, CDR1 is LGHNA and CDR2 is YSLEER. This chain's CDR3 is CASSQVAGRGEDGYTF. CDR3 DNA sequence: TGCGCCAGCAGCCAAGTTGCCGGCAGGGGGGAGGATGGCTACACCTTC.

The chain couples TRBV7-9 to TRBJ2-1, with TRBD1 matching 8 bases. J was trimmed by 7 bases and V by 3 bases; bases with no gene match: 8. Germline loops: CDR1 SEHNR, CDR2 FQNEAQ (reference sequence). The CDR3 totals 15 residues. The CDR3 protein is CASSFRTGSGNEQFF. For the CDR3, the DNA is TGTGCCAGCAGCTTCAGGACAGGGTCGGGTAATGAGCAGTTCTTC.

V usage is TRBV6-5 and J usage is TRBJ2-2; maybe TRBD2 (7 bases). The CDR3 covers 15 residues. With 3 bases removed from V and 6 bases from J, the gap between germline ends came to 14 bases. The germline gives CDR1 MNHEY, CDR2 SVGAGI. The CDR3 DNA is TGTGCCAGCAGTTATGGGGGGGCGCTTGCCGGGGAGCTGTTTTTT. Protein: CASSYGGALAGELFF.

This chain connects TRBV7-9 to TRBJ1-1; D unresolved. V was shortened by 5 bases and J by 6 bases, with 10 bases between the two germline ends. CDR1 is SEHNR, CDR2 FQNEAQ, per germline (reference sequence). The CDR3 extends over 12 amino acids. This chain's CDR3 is CASSLPLAEAFF. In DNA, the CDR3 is TGTGCCAGCAGCCTACCCCTGGCTGAAGCTTTCTTT.

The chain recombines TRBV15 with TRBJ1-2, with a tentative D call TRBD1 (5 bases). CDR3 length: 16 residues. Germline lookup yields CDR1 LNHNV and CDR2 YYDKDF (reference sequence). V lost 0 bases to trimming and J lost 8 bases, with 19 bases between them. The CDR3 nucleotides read TGTGCCACCAGCAGAGATAGTGTGTGGAGGAGGGACGGCTACACCTTC. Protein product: CATSRDSVWRRDGYTF.

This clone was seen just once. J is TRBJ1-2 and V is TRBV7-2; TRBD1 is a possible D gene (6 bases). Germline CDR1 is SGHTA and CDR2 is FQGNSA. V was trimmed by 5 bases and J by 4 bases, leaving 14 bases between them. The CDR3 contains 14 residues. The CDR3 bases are TGTGCCAGCAGCCCCCGGACAGTCTCCTATGGCTACACCTTC. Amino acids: CASSPRTVSYGYTF.

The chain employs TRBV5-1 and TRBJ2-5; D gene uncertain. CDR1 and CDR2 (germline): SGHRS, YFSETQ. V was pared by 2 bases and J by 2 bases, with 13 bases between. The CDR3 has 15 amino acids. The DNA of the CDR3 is TGCGCCAGCAGCTTCAGCGCGTCGATTCAAGAGACCCAGTACTTC. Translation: CASSFSASIQETQYF.

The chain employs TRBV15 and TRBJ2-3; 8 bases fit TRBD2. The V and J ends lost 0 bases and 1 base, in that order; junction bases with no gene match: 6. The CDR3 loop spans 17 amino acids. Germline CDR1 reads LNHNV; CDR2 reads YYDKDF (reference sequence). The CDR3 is CATSRDLFGGGTDTQYF. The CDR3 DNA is TGTGCCACCAGCAGAGATCTTTTCGGGGGGGGCACAGATACGCAGTATTTT.

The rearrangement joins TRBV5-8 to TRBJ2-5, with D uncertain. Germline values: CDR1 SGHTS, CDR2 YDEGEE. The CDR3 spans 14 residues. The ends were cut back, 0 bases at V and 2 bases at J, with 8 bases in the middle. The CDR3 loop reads CASSLAALQETQYF. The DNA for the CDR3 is TGTGCCAGCAGCTTGGCCGCGTTACAAGAGACCCAGTACTTC.

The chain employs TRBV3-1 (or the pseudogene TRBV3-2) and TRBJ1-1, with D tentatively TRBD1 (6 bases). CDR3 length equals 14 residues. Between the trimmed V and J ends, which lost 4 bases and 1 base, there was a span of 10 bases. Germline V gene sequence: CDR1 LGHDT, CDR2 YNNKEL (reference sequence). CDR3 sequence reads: CASSLRTENTEAFF. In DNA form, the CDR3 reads TGTGCCAGCAGCCTACGGACAGAGAACACTGAAGCTTTCTTT.

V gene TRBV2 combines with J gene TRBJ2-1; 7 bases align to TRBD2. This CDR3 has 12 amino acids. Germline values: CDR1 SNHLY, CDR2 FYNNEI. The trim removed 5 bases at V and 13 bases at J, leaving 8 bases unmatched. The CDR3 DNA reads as TGTGCCAGCAGTCAAAGCGGGGTAATCCAGTTCTTC. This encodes CASSQSGVIQFF. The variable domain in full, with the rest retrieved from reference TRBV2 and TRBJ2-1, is EPEVTQTPSHQVTQMGQEVILRCVPISNHLYFYWYRQILGQKVEFLVSFYNNEISEKSEIFDDQFSVERPDGSNFTLKIRSTKLEDSAMYFCASSQSGVIQFFGPGTRLTVL.

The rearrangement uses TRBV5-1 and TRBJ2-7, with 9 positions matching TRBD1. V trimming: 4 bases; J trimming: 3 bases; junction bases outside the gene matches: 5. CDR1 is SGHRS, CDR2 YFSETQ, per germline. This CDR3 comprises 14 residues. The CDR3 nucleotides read TGCGCCAGCAGCGGCCCGGACAGGGGCTACGAGCAGTACTTC. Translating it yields CASSGPDRGYEQYF.

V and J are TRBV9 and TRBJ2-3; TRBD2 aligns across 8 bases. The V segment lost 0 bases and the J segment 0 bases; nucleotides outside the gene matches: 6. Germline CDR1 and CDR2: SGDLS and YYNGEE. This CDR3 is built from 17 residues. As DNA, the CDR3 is TGTGCCAGCAGCGTAGAAGCACTAGCGGAAAGCACAGATACGCAGTATTTT. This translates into CASSVEALAESTDTQYF.

The CDR3 sequence: CASSFSGTGTYEQYF. CDR3 nucleotides: TGTGCCAGCAGTTTTTCCGGGACAGGGACGTACGAGCAGTACTTC. V is TRBV27 and J is TRBJ2-7; TRBD1 matches at 9 bases. The CDR3 has 15 residues. From germline, CDR1 is MNHEY and CDR2 SMNVEV (reference sequence). The V and J ends lost 3 bases and 4 bases, in that order; junction bases with no gene match: 7.